The 29 T cell receptor beta chains presented below share a single source sample, sequenced in a study of CD8+ T cells in alopecia areata. Sequencing templates came from extracted RNA that was reverse transcribed into cDNA. Sequencing used immunoSEQ multiplex PCR; TCRdb keeps in-frame clones, though not all of them. Among more than 95,000 clones listed, about 50% were seen once. The sample taken for sequencing was NKG2D-low CD8+ T cells sorted from blood. The receptors originated from a human donor with alopecia areata.

V is TRBV14 and J is TRBJ2-5; D unclear. V was clipped by 5 bases and J by 2 bases, with 9 bases between them. CDR3 length equals 13 residues. CDR1 and CDR2 (germline): SGHDN, FVKESK. In DNA, the CDR3 is TGTGCCAGCAGCGTCCACGGTCAAGAGACCCAGTACTTC. As protein: CASSVHGQETQYF.

The chain couples TRBV29-1 to TRBJ2-7; 8 bases map to TRBD2. With V trimmed by 1 base and J by 4 bases, 6 bases remained unmatched. CDR3 size: 14 residues. Germline V gene lookup returns CDR1 SQVTM and CDR2 ANQGSEA. CDR3 coding DNA: TGCAGCGTTGAAGTAGGGACTAGAGGTTACGAGCAGTACTTC. Its protein product is CSVEVGTRGYEQYF.

The V and J genes are TRBV29-1 and TRBJ2-5; D is perhaps TRBD2 (5 bases). This CDR3 is 13 amino acids long. V lost 4 bases and J lost 3, with 12 bases in between. Germline loops: CDR1 SQVTM, CDR2 ANQGSEA. CDR3 amino acids: CSVVSPGEETQYF. CDR3 sequence (DNA): TGCAGCGTTGTATCCCCCGGGGAAGAGACCCAGTACTTC.

This chain uses TRBV30 with TRBJ1-5; D is unclear. There are 14 residues in the CDR3. V lost 0 bases to trimming and J lost 4 bases, with 10 bases between them. CDR1 is GTSNPN, CDR2 SVGIG, per germline (reference sequence). The CDR3 reads CAWSVEAANQPQHF. In DNA, the CDR3 is TGTGCCTGGAGTGTAGAGGCAGCTAATCAGCCCCAGCATTTT.

The chain links TRBV4-3 to TRBJ2-7; D not resolved. CDR3 length: 14 amino acids. Trimming took off 0 bases at V and 2 bases at J, with 8 bases between the two ends. Germline V gene data show CDR1 as LGHNA and CDR2 as YSLEER. The CDR3, as DNA: TGCGCCAGCAGCCAAGATTGGGGAACCTACGAGCAGTACTTC. Translating gives CASSQDWGTYEQYF.

This chain links TRBV29-1 with TRBJ1-4; TRBD1 might be the D (5 bases). This CDR3 contains 13 residues. The germline gives CDR1 SQVTM, CDR2 ANQGSEA. The V end was cut by 3 bases, the J end by 8 bases, with 13 bases between. CDR3 nucleotides: TGCAGCGTTGATTCGGGGGTCGACGAAAAACTGTTTTTT. The encoded protein is CSVDSGVDEKLFF.

This clone was seen more than once but under ten times. CDR3 residues: CSARDGTGELFF. CDR3 sequence (DNA): TGCAGCGCCAGGGACGGGACCGGGGAGCTGTTTTTT. The chain links TRBV29-1 to TRBJ2-2, with D tentatively TRBD1 or TRBD2 (5 bases each). The length of the CDR3 is 12 residues. The germline V gene encodes CDR1 SQVTM and CDR2 ANQGSEA. Deletions cut 7 bases from V and 5 bases from J, with 11 bases between.

The rearrangement uses TRBV4-1 and TRBJ1-1; D is undetermined. The germline V gene encodes CDR1 MGHRA and CDR2 YSYEKL. Deletions cut 4 bases from V and 6 bases from J, with 15 bases between. There are 14 residues in the CDR3. The chain's CDR3 is CASSPGVLAAEAFF. In nucleotides, the CDR3 is TGCGCCAGCAGCCCCGGGGTGTTGGCGGCTGAAGCTTTCTTT.

This rearrangement joins TRBV14 to TRBJ2-5, with 7 positions matching TRBD2. V lost 1 base to trimming and J lost 7 bases; unmatched junction nucleotides: 12. CDR1 is SGHDN and CDR2 is FVKESK in the germline V gene. The CDR3 loop spans 16 amino acids. The CDR3 here is CASSQGEGPGVRTQYF. The CDR3 DNA is TGTGCCAGCAGCCAAGGGGAGGGGCCCGGGGTAAGGACCCAGTACTTC.

The CDR3 DNA is TGCGCCAGCAGCCAAGGACTAGCGGGGGGGGAAGGGCAGTTCTTC. Translated: CASSQGLAGGEGQFF. The V gene is TRBV4-1, the J gene TRBJ2-1, with 14 bases that match TRBD2. Germline V gene sequence: CDR1 MGHRA, CDR2 YSYEKL. The V segment lost 1 base and the J segment 12 bases; nucleotides outside the gene matches: 5. CDR3 size: 15 residues.

The chain links TRBV11-2 to TRBJ1-2; D is ambiguous. This CDR3 has 11 amino acids. Germline CDR1 SGHAT, CDR2 FQNNGV. Trimming cost V 5 bases and J 8 bases, with 9 bases left between them. The CDR3 sequence: CASSNLGGYTF. In DNA, the CDR3 is TGTGCCAGCAGCAACCTTGGGGGCTACACCTTC.

DNA of the CDR3: TGTGCCAGTACCTCTGACTTGAACACTGAAGCTTTCTTT. Its translation is CASTSDLNTEAFF. J is TRBJ1-1 and V is TRBV19; D is unclear. CDR1 and CDR2 (germline): LNHDA, SQIVND (reference sequence). The germline V and J ends were trimmed by 7 bases and 0 bases, with 9 bases remaining between them. This CDR3 has 13 amino acids.

The rearrangement uses TRBV29-1 and TRBJ2-7, with D tentatively TRBD1 (6 bases). Trimming shortened V by 4 bases and J by 6 bases, and 10 bases separated the two germline ends. In germline, CDR1 is SQVTM, CDR2 ANQGSEA. The CDR3 totals 11 residues. CDR3 DNA sequence: TGCAGCGTTGTTCAGACAGGCGAGCAGTACTTC. Translated: CSVVQTGEQYF.

The V gene is TRBV29-1, the J gene TRBJ2-3, with TRBD2 as a possible D gene (6 bases). CDR1 and CDR2 from the germline V gene are SQVTM and ANQGSEA. V was trimmed by 4 bases and J by 0 bases, leaving 11 bases between them. The CDR3 totals 14 residues. The CDR3 is CSVAGVGSTDTQYF. CDR3 coding DNA: TGCAGCGTTGCGGGGGTTGGTAGCACAGATACGCAGTATTTT.

This clone was detected only once. The J gene is TRBJ2-3, the V gene TRBV5-1, with D possibly being TRBD1 or TRBD2 (6 bases each). Germline CDR1 is SGHRS and CDR2 is YFSETQ. Trimming pared 4 bases from V and 2 bases from J, leaving 17 bases between. This CDR3 contains 16 residues. The CDR3 coding sequence is TGCGCCAGCAGCGCGGGGACATTCGGGTACACAGATACGCAGTATTTT. Its translation: CASSAGTFGYTDTQYF. The full variable domain, completed using reference TRBV5-1 and TRBJ2-3, is KAGVTQTPRYLIKTRGQQVTLSCSPISGHRSVSWYQQTPGQGLQFLFEYFSETQRNKGNFPGRFSGRQFSNSRSEMNVSTLELGDSALYLCASSAGTFGYTDTQYFGPGTRLTVL.

The CDR3: CSVDISYEQYF. DNA for the CDR3: TGCAGCGTCGACATCTCCTACGAGCAGTACTTC. The V gene is TRBV29-1, the J gene TRBJ2-7; D gene ambiguous. CDR1 SQVTM and CDR2 ANQGSEA come from the germline V gene. The CDR3 sequence is 11 residues long. V lost 6 bases and J lost 0, with 6 bases in between.

The DNA of the CDR3 is TGTGCCAGTACCGAAAGAGGGGCCACTGAAGCTTTCTTT. Translating gives CASTERGATEAFF. The chain carries TRBV19 and TRBJ1-1, with a tentative D call TRBD1 (5 bases). The V gene's germline CDR1 is LNHDA and CDR2 SQIVND (reference sequence). The CDR3 contains 13 residues. V was cut by 7 bases and J by 4 bases, with 13 bases left in between.

This clone has a handful of counts. CDR3 DNA sequence: TGTGCCAGCGTAGAAGGAGGGTACAATGAGCAGTTCTTC. Its translation: CASVEGGYNEQFF. J is TRBJ2-1 and V is TRBV2, with TRBD2 as a possible D gene (6 bases). The V end lost 8 bases, the J end lost 4 bases, and 12 bases lay between the germline ends. CDR1 is SNHLY and CDR2 is FYNNEI in the germline V gene. This CDR3 contains 13 residues.

The J gene is TRBJ2-7, the V gene TRBV7-8; D unresolved. The V and J ends lost 7 bases and 7 bases respectively, with 17 bases between them. Germline CDR1 reads SGHVS; CDR2 reads FQNEAQ. The CDR3 has 13 amino acids. Written as DNA, the CDR3 is TGTGCCAGCACCTACCCCTCCAAGGATGAGCAGTACTTC. Its translation: CASTYPSKDEQYF. Drawing the rest from reference TRBV7-8 and TRBJ2-7, the complete variable domain is GAGVSQSPRYKVAKRGQDVALRCDPISGHVSLFWYQQALGQGPEFLTYFQNEAQLDKSGLPSDRFFAERPEGSVSTLKIQRTQQEDSAVYLCASTYPSKDEQYFGPGTRLTVT.

This clone was recorded a few times. The V call is TRBV29-1, the J call TRBJ2-3; D call uncertain. Germline assignment: CDR1 SQVTM and CDR2 ANQGSEA. The CDR3 is made up of 11 amino acids. Trimming left V 5 bases short and J 6 bases short, with 9 bases between. Here the CDR3 reads CSVHLSDTQYF. The CDR3 bases are TGCAGCGTTCATTTGTCGGATACGCAGTATTTT.

This chain links TRBV29-1 with TRBJ2-7; D is undetermined. Trimming took 3 bases from V and 7 from J, leaving 13 bases between them. CDR1 and CDR2 from the germline V gene are SQVTM and ANQGSEA. The CDR3 extends over 12 amino acids. The CDR3 loop is CSVESDGLEQYF. CDR3 in DNA: TGCAGCGTTGAGTCGGACGGATTGGAGCAGTACTTC.

This clone was seen only a few times. The V gene is TRBV7-2, the J gene TRBJ2-3; 10 bases are shared with TRBD2. The CDR3 length is 17 residues. CDR1 and CDR2 (germline): SGHTA, FQGNSA. The junction had 16 bases not matched to a gene; V was cut back by 7 bases and J by 6 bases. This CDR3 is CASTPLQAGLAMDTQYF. The CDR3 DNA reads as TGTGCCAGCACCCCCCTTCAGGCGGGACTAGCGATGGATACGCAGTATTTT.

The chain carries TRBV7-2 and TRBJ2-3; 8 positions agree with TRBD1. Trimming removed 1 base from V and 3 bases from J; junction bases left unmatched: 3. CDR1 SGHTA and CDR2 FQGNSA come from the germline V gene. The CDR3 runs 15 residues. The CDR3 coding sequence is TGTGCCAGCAGCTTAGGGACAGGGTTTACAGATACGCAGTATTTT. This sequence encodes CASSLGTGFTDTQYF. Full variable domain (outside the CDR3, taken from reference TRBV7-2 and TRBJ2-3): GAGVSQSPSNKVTEKGKDVELRCDPISGHTALYWYRQSLGQGLEFLIYFQGNSAPDKSGLPSDRFSAERTGGSVSTLTIQRTQQEDSAVYLCASSLGTGFTDTQYFGPGTRLTVL.

This clone was seen more than once but under ten times. This chain connects TRBV6-5 to TRBJ2-2; D ambiguous. CDR3 length: 14 residues. Germline V gene lookup returns CDR1 MNHEY and CDR2 SVGAGI. Trimming cost V 2 bases and J 2 bases, with 6 bases left between them. CDR3 nucleotide sequence: TGTGCCAGCAGTTACGGGATTAACACCGGGGAGCTGTTTTTT. It specifies CASSYGINTGELFF.

This chain joins TRBV6-5 and TRBJ2-7; possibly TRBD1 for D (6 bases). Gene TRBJ2-1 matches the end of the DNA better, so the J call may be wrong. Germline CDR1 reads MNHEY; CDR2 reads SVGAGI. The CDR3 extends over 12 amino acids. CDR3 bases: TGTGCCAGCAGTTCCATGGACAGCGAGCAGTTCTTC. Its translation: CASSSMDSEQFF.

The gene calls are TRBV14 and TRBJ2-1; no clear D. The germline V and J ends were trimmed by 5 bases and 2 bases, with 19 bases remaining between them. Germline lookup yields CDR1 SGHDN and CDR2 FVKESK. The CDR3 spans 17 residues. The CDR3: CASSLYLADGTYNEQFF. Written as DNA, the CDR3 is TGTGCCAGCAGCTTATACCTGGCAGATGGCACCTACAATGAGCAGTTCTTC.

J is TRBJ1-1 and V is TRBV29-1; D uncertain. The CDR3 covers 10 residues. V was trimmed by 6 bases and J by 7 bases, leaving 9 bases between them. Germline CDR1 SQVTM, CDR2 ANQGSEA. The CDR3 coding sequence is TGCAGCGTATACATGGGTGAAGCTTTCTTT. Translating gives CSVYMGEAFF.

This clone was seen only a few times. V usage is TRBV29-1 and J usage is TRBJ2-5; 7 bases are shared with TRBD1. Unmatched junction bases numbered 18, after V lost 7 bases and J lost 4 bases. There are 16 residues in the CDR3. Germline CDR1 and CDR2: SQVTM and ANQGSEA. CDR3 sequence reads: CSAQGPLTGESETQYF. The DNA for the CDR3 is TGCAGCGCCCAGGGTCCCCTTACAGGGGAGTCAGAGACCCAGTACTTC.

The gene calls are TRBV7-8 and TRBJ2-1; D unclear. The CDR3 has 13 residues. The germline V gene encodes CDR1 SGHVS and CDR2 FQNEAQ. Trimming removed 6 bases from V and 4 bases from J, with 10 bases in between. In nucleotides, the CDR3 is TGTGCCAGCAGTTCCGTACTTTACAATGAGCAGTTCTTC. Translating gives CASSSVLYNEQFF.